This TCR beta chain was captured in a study of blood T cell repertoires in COVID-19. Study information: The United States, Italy and Spain supplied acute and convalescent COVID-19 samples.

Germline V CDR1 and CDR2: SGHVS, FNYEAQ. The V and J ends lost 2 bases and 5 bases respectively, with 15 bases between them. The CDR3 length is 15 residues. The method was immunoSEQ multiplex PCR; TCRdb's version includes in-frame clones alone and lacks a portion of them. The data show 180,000 or so clones, approximately 87% seen once. The source material was peripheral blood. This receptor was taken from a man aged 18-30 years with active or convalescent COVID-19. The genes are TRBV7-6 and TRBJ1-1; maybe TRBD1 (5 bases). CDR3 residues: CASSLNGREGTEAFF. For the CDR3, the DNA is TGTGCCAGCAGCTTAAACGGTCGGGAGGGGACTGAAGCTTTCTTT.